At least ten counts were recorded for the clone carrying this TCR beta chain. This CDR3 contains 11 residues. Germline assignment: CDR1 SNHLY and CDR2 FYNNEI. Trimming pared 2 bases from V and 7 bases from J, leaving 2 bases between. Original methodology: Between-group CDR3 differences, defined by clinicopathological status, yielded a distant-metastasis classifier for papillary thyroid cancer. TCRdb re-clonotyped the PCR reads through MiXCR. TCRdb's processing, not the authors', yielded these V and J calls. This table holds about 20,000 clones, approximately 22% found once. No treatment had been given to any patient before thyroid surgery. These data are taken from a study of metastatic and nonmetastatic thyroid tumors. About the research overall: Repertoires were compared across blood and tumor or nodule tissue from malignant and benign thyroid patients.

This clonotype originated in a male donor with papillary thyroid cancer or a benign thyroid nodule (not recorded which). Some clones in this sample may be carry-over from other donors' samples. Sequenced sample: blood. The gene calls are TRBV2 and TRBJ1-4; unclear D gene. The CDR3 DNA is TGTGCCAGCAGTGAATCTGAAAAACTGTTTTTT. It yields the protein CASSESEKLFF.